The sample holds many counts of the clone carrying this T cell receptor (beta chain). The antigen remains unidentified. This CDR3 is 16 amino acids long. Trimming removed 2 bases from V and 2 bases from J; junction bases left unmatched: 8. Germline values: CDR1 MDHEN, CDR2 SYDVKM. This specimen belongs to a study of T cells in Graves' hyperthyroidism and ophthalmopathy. Regions amplified from RNA transcripts were the TCR beta CDR3 regions. The primer set for the first-round RT-PCR of the TCR CDR3 was HTBI. TCRdb reprocessed the multiplex PCR reads with MiXCR, giving one entry per CDR3 protein. The repertoire holds under 400,000 distinct CDR3 sequences, less than 20% seen once, with roughly 16% in the top ten. Among ophthalmopathy patients, the Clinical Activity Score reached at least 3, the NOSPECS grade reached at least 4, and duration remained under 3 months. Clinical symptoms, serum thyroxine and TRAb, thyroid ultrasound and orbital computed tomography together formed the diagnostic basis.

Points from the study as a whole: Researchers found most expanded thyroid clonotypes above 0.001 in blood as well. Progression to ophthalmopathy was predicted a median of approximately seven months early.

The receptor was derived from a woman aged 40 to 55 with Graves' ophthalmopathy. The chain links TRBV28 to TRBJ1-2; 7 positions agree with TRBD1. Sequences were obtained from blood. The CDR3 DNA follows: TGTGCCAGCAGTTTACGTGGAGGGGGCGCGAACTATGGCTACACCTTC. Amino acids: CASSLRGGGANYGYTF.